A selection of T cell receptor beta chains follows, all from one sample in a study of breast tumors, draining lymph nodes, adjacent tissues. TCRdb recomputed calls from the multiplex PCR reads with MiXCR, one row per CDR3 protein. This table has around 170,000 distinct CDR3 sequences, roughly 30% appearing once. Sequences were obtained from axillary lymph node tissue. The receptors derive from a female donor with breast cancer. Some clones in this sample may be carry-over from other donors' samples. The CDR3 runs from the conserved cysteine through the conserved F or W. D genes are given only for firm matches. For some rows the clone size is stated as once, few or many, or as a class when expanded; others skip it.

J	size	length	D	V	CDR3	DNA
TRBJ1-3	NA	16	TRBD1	TRBV19	CASSASGTAYGYTIYF	TGTGCCAGTAGTGCAAGTGGGACAGCCTATGGCTACACCATATATTTT
TRBJ2-6	many	15	NA	TRBV29-1	CSIRQGSSGANVLTF	TGCAGCATCCGGCAGGGCAGCTCTGGGGCCAACGTCCTGACTTTC
TRBJ1-5	few	15	TRBD1	TRBV28	CASDRRQGGNQPQHF	TGTGCCAGCGACCGCCGGCAGGGGGGCAATCAGCCCCAGCATTTT
TRBJ2-5	many	17	NA	TRBV19	CASSILRGGKNQETQYF	TGTGCCAGTAGTATCCTCAGGGGGGGGAAAAACCAAGAGACCCAGTACTTC
TRBJ2-7	medium-sized	11	NA	TRBV10-3	CAISENYEQYF	TGTGCCATCAGTGAGAACTACGAGCAGTACTTC
TRBJ1-1	NA	13	NA	TRBV12-3/TRBV12-4	CASSFGSGTEAFF	TGTGCCAGCAGTTTCGGTTCGGGTACTGAAGCTTTCTTT
TRBJ2-4	NA	13	NA	TRBV19	CASSIGGLYIQYF	TGTGCCAGTAGTATCGGGGGGCTTTACATTCAGTACTTC
TRBJ2-7	many	13	NA	TRBV10-3	CAISRDTNYEQYF	TGTGCCATCAGCCGGGACACGAACTACGAGCAGTACTTC
TRBJ1-2	many	15	NA	TRBV4-2	CASSQDVQGLGGYTF	TGTGCCAGCAGCCAAGATGTGCAGGGCCTGGGCGGCTACACCTTC
TRBJ2-5	many	16	TRBD1	TRBV28	CASSLRVGQGWKTQYF	TGTGCCAGCAGTCTCCGCGTCGGACAGGGGTGGAAGACCCAGTACTTC
TRBJ2-5	many	12	NA	TRBV9	CASSVIGETQYF	TGTGCCAGCAGCGTTATAGGAGAGACCCAGTACTTC
TRBJ1-5	many	14	TRBD1	TRBV19	CASKDRDSNQPQHF	TGTGCCAGTAAGGACAGGGATAGCAATCAGCCCCAGCATTTT